This T cell receptor (beta chain) stems from a study of CD8 T cells in Susac syndrome. The overall study: Intravenous immunoglobulin alone or corticosteroids were being given to patients with Susac syndrome at blood draw, unless they were therapy-naive.

With random hexamers, reverse transcription was performed on about 0.5 to 1 ug of RNA. In TCRdb, the immunoSEQ multiplex PCR reads were re-called with MiXCR into one record per CDR3 protein. Of about 180,000 distinct CDR3 sequences in the sample, 85% to 95% were seen once. Trimming stripped 5 bases from V and 5 bases from J, with 13 bases between. Germline CDR1 reads PRHDT; CDR2 reads FYEKMQ (reference sequence). The CDR3 covers 13 residues. Sequencing of TCR beta drew on CD8+ and CD4+ T cells from blood. Negative isolation yielded the CD8+ and CD4+ T cells, while FACS enriched the TEMRA cells. This receptor was taken from a human donor with Susac syndrome. V gene TRBV13 combines with J gene TRBJ2-7, with D unclear. Material: CD4+ T cells from PBMCs. The CDR3 DNA reads as TGTGCCAGCAGCATTAGTGGCGTGCACGAGCAGTACTTC. It is translated as CASSISGVHEQYF. The full variable domain, in which reference TRBV13 and TRBJ2-7 provide the parts outside the CDR3, is AAGVIQSPRHLIKEKRETATLKCYPIPRHDTVYWYQQGPGQDPQFLISFYEKMQSDKGSIPDRFSAQQFSDYHSELNMSSLELGDSALYFCASSISGVHEQYFGPGTRLTVT.